This T cell receptor (beta chain) was sequenced during a study of metastatic and nonmetastatic thyroid tumors (dated by TCRdb to 2020 to 2021). A note on the overall study: The researchers compared repertoires between peripheral blood samples and tumor or nodule tissue samples from patients with malignant or benign thyroid disease.

Broad study findings and their caveats: In both blood and tumor samples, TCR beta diversity was reported to be significantly higher in malignant tumors than in benign nodules.

The method was PCR. Reads for this sample came from an Illumina HiSeq 4000. High-throughput sequencing was used to profile the CDR3 region of the TCR beta-chain in every patient. Under the source paper's analysis protocol: Drawing on CDR3 differences between clinicopathological groups, the researchers built a classifier meant to tell apart patients with distant-metastatic papillary thyroid cancer. To measure repertoire diversity the researchers used the Shannon index, while the Morisita-Horn index served to gauge how similar the tumor and blood repertoires were. The public sequencing data were trimmed at Q25 with fastp and processed into clonotypes with MiXCR by TCRdb, which kept only in-frame beta chains. It is TCRdb's table, rather than the study itself, that gives the V and J calls and clone size. Here the sample has 35,000 to 45,000 clones; 3% to 3.5% occur a single time. The top ten constitute roughly a tenth of the sample.

The sample holds many counts of this clone. Its cognate antigen has yet to be identified. No per-base quality is available; no much larger clone lies one base away. No patient had received any treatment before thyroid surgery. The study retrospectively analysed patient clinical samples collected from about 2011 to 2018 using T-cell receptor beta sequencing. In the germline V gene (reference sequence), CDR1 corresponds to SGHNT and CDR2 to YYREEE. CDR3 length: 15 amino acids, cysteine to phenylalanine. Only CDR3 DNA remains: 45 bases, in frame from the first base. For this chain, trimming is 1 base at the V end and 6 bases at the J end, and the number of junction bases without a gene match is 4.

Rearrangement joined TRBV5-4 to TRBJ1-6, with 7 bases matching TRBD1. The sequenced sample was blood. The clonotype originates from a female donor with papillary thyroid cancer or a benign thyroid nodule (not recorded which). Some clones in this sample may be carry-over from other donors' samples. The nucleotide sequence is given as TGTGCCAGCAGCTTGTCGACAGGGCTTAATTCACCCCTCCACTTT. This is translated as CASSLSTGLNSPLHF.